The next 18 T cell receptor beta chains were all read from a single sample in a study of T cells in Graves' hyperthyroidism and ophthalmopathy. Regions amplified from RNA transcripts were the TCR beta CDR3 regions. An initial round of RT-PCR targeting the TCR CDR3 relied on the HTBI primer set. MiXCR, applied by TCRdb to the multiplex PCR reads, yields one record per CDR3 protein. The sample yields 400,000 to 500,000 distinct CDR3 sequences, roughly an eighth seen once. What was sequenced was blood. These TCRs come from a woman younger than 35 with Graves' hyperthyroidism.

The V gene is TRBV4-3, the J gene TRBJ2-3, with D unresolved. Germline loops: CDR1 LGHNA, CDR2 YSLEER. V was pared by 1 base and J by 2 bases, with 10 bases between. The CDR3 is 15 residues long. This CDR3 reads CASSQVGSFTDTQYF. CDR3 nucleotide sequence: TGCGCCAGCAGCCAAGTCGGGTCATTCACAGATACGCAGTATTTT.

This clonotype has ten or more counts. The chain employs TRBV2 and TRBJ2-7; D gene uncertain. The CDR3 is 13 amino acids. From germline, CDR1 is SNHLY and CDR2 FYNNEI. The V end was cut by 6 bases, the J end by 1 base, with 10 bases between. CDR3 loop: CASSAHGSYEQYF. The CDR3 nucleotides read TGTGCCAGCAGCGCCCACGGGTCCTACGAGCAGTACTTC.

This clonotype was seen many times. V gene TRBV3-1 combines with J gene TRBJ1-2, with 7 bases aligning to TRBD1. The germline V gene encodes CDR1 LGHDT and CDR2 YNNKEL (reference sequence). Trimming took 1 base from V and 1 from J; bases not matched to a gene: 9. The CDR3 covers 17 residues. The CDR3 region is CASSQGVGGTVNYGYTF. The CDR3, as DNA: TGTGCCAGCAGCCAAGGCGTCGGTGGGACAGTTAACTATGGCTACACCTTC.

Ten or more counts support this clonotype. This chain uses TRBV11-2 with TRBJ2-7; 12 bases are shared with TRBD2. V lost 0 bases to trimming and J lost 9 bases; unmatched junction nucleotides: 6. The CDR3 has 15 amino acids. Germline V gives CDR1 SGHAT, CDR2 FQNNGV. CDR3: CASSLEPSSGRGQYF. The CDR3 DNA reads TGTGCCAGCAGCTTAGAGCCGTCTAGCGGGAGGGGGCAGTACTTC.

This clonotype was seen repeatedly, ten times or more. This chain uses TRBV11-2 with TRBJ2-3, with 11 bases fitting TRBD2. Per germline, CDR1 SGHAT and CDR2 FQNNGV. The CDR3 runs 19 residues. V shed 3 bases and J 2 bases; nucleotides not matched to a gene: 13. CDR3: CASSFRQTPSGRITDTQYF. CDR3 nucleotide sequence: TGTGCCAGCAGCTTTCGCCAGACCCCTAGCGGGAGGATCACAGATACGCAGTATTTT. The full variable domain, rest sourced from reference TRBV11-2 and TRBJ2-3, is EAGVAQSPRYKIIEKRQSVAFWCNPISGHATLYWYQQILGQGPKLLIQFQNNGVVDDSQLPKDRFSAERLKGVDSTLKIQPAKLEDSAVYLCASSFRQTPSGRITDTQYFGPGTRLTVL.

This clonotype was found many times. The chain links TRBV30 to TRBJ1-2, with D perhaps matching TRBD1 (6 bases). Trimming shortened V by 3 bases and J by 4 bases, and 15 bases separated the two germline ends. The CDR3 sequence is 14 residues long. Germline CDR1 GTSNPN, CDR2 SVGIG (reference sequence). The CDR3 region is CAWSDRQALYGYTF. The CDR3, as DNA: TGTGCCTGGAGCGACAGACAGGCCCTCTATGGCTACACCTTC.

In DNA, the CDR3 is TGTGCCAGCAGGGAGTCCGCCGGGGAGCTGTTTTTT. Translating it yields CASRESAGELFF. This chain uses TRBV6-1 with TRBJ2-2; unclear D gene. The CDR3 is made up of 12 amino acids. Deletions cut 6 bases from V and 6 bases from J, with 8 bases between. CDR1 MNHNS and CDR2 SASEGT come from the germline V gene.

This clonotype was seen ten or more times. This chain connects TRBV5-8 to TRBJ2-3; 11 bases fit TRBD1. This CDR3 is built from 16 residues. Germline-derived CDR1 and CDR2 are SGHTS and YDEGEE. Trimming removed 3 bases from V and 6 bases from J; junction bases left unmatched: 9. The CDR3 reads CASSSPGQGVVDTQYF. The CDR3 DNA is TGTGCCAGCAGCTCTCCGGGACAGGGGGTGGTCGATACGCAGTATTTT. Full variable domain (missing parts from reference TRBV5-8 and TRBJ2-3): EAGVTQSPTHLIKTRGQQATLRCSPISGHTSVYWYQQALGLGLQFLLWYDEGEERNRGNFPPRFSGRQFPNYSSELNVNALELEDSALYLCASSSPGQGVVDTQYFGPGTRLTVL.

Turning to this clonotype: Germline is not matched at one junction end, which may reflect a read error. CDR3 nucleotide sequence: TGTGCCAGCGGCTTAGGGGCGGGCACTGAAGCTTTCTTT. As protein: CASGLGAGTEAFF. The chain employs TRBV13 and TRBJ1-1; perhaps TRBD1 as D (5 bases). Looked up from germline, CDR1 is PRHDT and CDR2 is FYEKMQ (reference sequence). This CDR3 spans 13 amino acids.

This clonotype was seen ten or more times. The chain recombines TRBV30 with TRBJ1-1, with D possibly being TRBD1 (6 bases). V gave up 2 bases and J gave up 4 bases, with 8 bases separating them. The CDR3 sequence is 12 residues long. In germline, CDR1 is GTSNPN, CDR2 SVGIG (reference sequence). In DNA form, the CDR3 reads TGTGCCTGGAGTAGAGGGGGCACTGAAGCTTTCTTT. Amino acids: CAWSRGGTEAFF.

This clonotype came up a few times. CDR3: CASSPRWTGSTDTQYF. CDR3 coding DNA: TGTGCCAGCAGTCCTAGGTGGACAGGGAGCACAGATACGCAGTATTTT. The J gene is TRBJ2-3, the V gene TRBV6-1, with TRBD1 matching over 8 bases. CDR1 and CDR2 (germline): MNHNS, SASEGT. The junction had 7 bases not matched to a gene; V was cut back by 5 bases and J by 0 bases. This CDR3 region has 16 residues.

Ten or more counts support this clonotype. This chain links TRBV30 with TRBJ1-2; perhaps TRBD1 as D (6 bases). The V and J ends lost 2 bases and 4 bases respectively, with 8 bases between them. The CDR3 consists of 12 residues. Germline CDR1 reads GTSNPN; CDR2 reads SVGIG (reference sequence). CDR3: CAWSRGPYGYTF. CDR3 DNA: TGTGCCTGGAGTCGGGGGCCCTATGGCTACACCTTC. The variable domain in full, with the rest retrieved from reference TRBV30 and TRBJ1-2, is SQTIHQWPATLVQPVGSPLSLECTVEGTSNPNLYWYRQAAGRGLQLLFYSVGIGQISSEVPQNLSASRPQDRQFILSSKKLLLSDSGFYLCAWSRGPYGYTFGSGTRLTVV.

The rearrangement joins TRBV6-4 to TRBJ1-5, with no clear D. This CDR3 region has 14 residues. The germline CDR1 and CDR2 sequences are MRHNA and SNTAGT. V gave up 4 bases and J gave up 3 bases, with 10 bases separating them. CDR3 bases: TGTGCCAGCAGTGTGCGACTGATCAATCAGCCCCAGCATTTT. Its protein product is CASSVRLINQPQHF.

This clonotype has a count of ten or more. A junction boundary mismatches the germline segment, possibly from a read error. The chain recombines TRBV20-1 with TRBJ2-7, with D tentatively TRBD2 (5 bases). This CDR3 is 13 amino acids long. Per germline, CDR1 DFQATT and CDR2 SNEGSKA (reference sequence). CDR3 region: CGAFHLRRYEQYF. CDR3 coding DNA: TGCGGTGCCTTTCACCTTAGGAGGTACGAGCAGTACTTC.

The chain recombines TRBV6-1 with TRBJ1-5; D is undetermined. Trimming took 1 base from V and 2 from J, leaving 15 bases between them. The CDR3 has 17 amino acids. Germline values: CDR1 MNHNS, CDR2 SASEGT. The CDR3 protein is CASSEEFPGMGNQPQHF. In DNA form, the CDR3 reads TGTGCCAGCAGTGAAGAGTTTCCGGGGATGGGCAATCAGCCCCAGCATTTT.

This clonotype was picked up many times. The rearrangement links TRBV6-1 to TRBJ2-3, with unresolved D. From germline, CDR1 is MNHNS and CDR2 SASEGT. This CDR3 has 13 residues. V gave up 5 bases and J gave up 1 base, with 7 bases separating them. CDR3 sequence: CASSSEGTDTQYF. The DNA of the CDR3 is TGTGCCAGCAGTTCCGAGGGCACAGATACGCAGTATTTT.

Ten or more counts support this clonotype. The chain employs TRBV28 and TRBJ2-2; 9 bases are a match to TRBD2. Losses at the gene ends were 5 bases for V and 7 bases for J; bases not matched to a gene: 8. Looked up from germline, CDR1 is MDHEN and CDR2 is SYDVKM. This CDR3 region has 15 residues. The CDR3 sequence is CASSPQAGGGGELFF. DNA of the CDR3: TGTGCCAGCAGTCCCCAAGCGGGAGGTGGCGGGGAGCTGTTTTTT.

The chain links TRBV7-3 to TRBJ2-1, with 7 bases lining up with TRBD1. The CDR3 loop spans 12 amino acids. The V gene's germline CDR1 is SGHTA and CDR2 FQGTGA. Trimming took 4 bases from V and 9 from J; bases not matched to a gene: 3. For the CDR3, the DNA is TGTGCCAGCAGCTCGACAGGGTTTGAGCAGTTCTTC. It translates to CASSSTGFEQFF.